The T cell receptor (beta chain) under discussion was sequenced for a study of siplizumab effects on memory and regulatory T cells. Study-wide findings and caveats: Alloreactive sequences from unstimulated CD4+ memory cells fell significantly with siplizumab.

A note on this clone: Its antigen remains unknown.

The assay was immunoSEQ multiplex PCR, and TCRdb's table has in-frame clones only and misses some. The top ten hold 0.3% of the sample, which has about 94,000 clones, 94% seen once. Germline V gives CDR1 SGHVS, CDR2 FQNEAQ. V lost 4 bases to trimming and J lost 3 bases; unmatched junction nucleotides: 7. CDR3 length: 16 amino acids. The sample was non-Treg CD4+ T cells sorted from blood. This rearrangement joins TRBV7-8 to TRBJ2-2; 8 nucleotides agree with TRBD2. This receptor was identified in a human donor in good health. The CDR3 reads CASSSQREWYTGELFF. The CDR3 DNA sequence: TGTGCCAGCAGCTCCCAGCGGGAGTGGTACACCGGGGAGCTGTTTTTT.